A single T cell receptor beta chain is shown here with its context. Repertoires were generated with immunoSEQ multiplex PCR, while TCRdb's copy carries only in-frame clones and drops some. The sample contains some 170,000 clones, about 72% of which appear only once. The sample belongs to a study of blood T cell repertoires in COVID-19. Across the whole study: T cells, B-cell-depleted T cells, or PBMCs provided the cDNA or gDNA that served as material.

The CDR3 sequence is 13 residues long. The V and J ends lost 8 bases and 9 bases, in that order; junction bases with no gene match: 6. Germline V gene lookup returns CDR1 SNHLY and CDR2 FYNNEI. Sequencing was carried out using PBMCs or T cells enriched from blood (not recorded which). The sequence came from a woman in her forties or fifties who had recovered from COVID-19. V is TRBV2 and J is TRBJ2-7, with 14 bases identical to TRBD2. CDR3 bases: TGTGCCAGCGGGACTAGCGGGAGCTTATGGCAGTACTTC. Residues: CASGTSGSLWQYF.